Following are 23 T cell receptor beta chains from one sample sequenced in a study of type 1 regulatory T cells. Their cognate antigens are unknown. MiXCR, applied by TCRdb to the reads, yields one record per CDR3 protein. The table records over 55,000 distinct CDR3 sequences, approximately 50% of them present only once. Sample: cultured non-Tr1 T cells, either the whole culture or a sorted T cell fraction (not recorded which). These receptors came from a human donor in good health.

The CDR3, as DNA: TGTGCCAGCAGCCAAGGTCCCGGGCAGGAAGCTTTCTTT. This sequence encodes CASSQGPGQEAFF. This sequence joins TRBV3-1 and TRBJ1-1; D remains ambiguous. Trimming cost V 1 base and J 8 bases, with 11 bases left between them. In germline, CDR1 is LGHDT, CDR2 YNNKEL (reference sequence). The CDR3 has 13 amino acids.

The chain combines TRBV20-1 with TRBJ1-1; a weak D match, TRBD1 (6 bases). CDR1 and CDR2 (germline): DFQATT, SNEGSKA (reference sequence). This CDR3 has 13 residues. V was cut by 6 bases and J by 6 bases, with 17 bases left in between. CDR3 amino acids: CSAVAGTLAEAFF. For the CDR3, the DNA is TGCAGTGCCGTCGCCGGGACACTGGCTGAAGCTTTCTTT.

This clonotype was counted between two and nine times. The V and J genes are TRBV29-1 and TRBJ1-2; D call uncertain. Trimming took off 6 bases at V and 5 bases at J, with 16 bases between the two ends. Germline values: CDR1 SQVTM, CDR2 ANQGSEA. The CDR3 has 13 residues. The CDR3 region has the DNA TGCAGCGTGCGAGGGCAGGAGAATTATGGCTACACCTTC. Its protein product is CSVRGQENYGYTF.

In regard to this clonotype: An end of the junction differs from the germline gene, which may be a read error. This sequence joins TRBV9 and TRBJ1-1, with unresolved D. This CDR3 contains 14 residues. Germline assignment: CDR1 SGDLS and CDR2 YYNGEE. CDR3: CASSLLDMKTEAFF. The CDR3 coding sequence is TGTGCCAGCAGCCTCCTCGACATGAAAACTGAAGCTTTCTTT.

The chain couples TRBV7-2 to TRBJ2-1; no clear D. Germline lookup yields CDR1 SGHTA and CDR2 FQGNSA. The CDR3 extends over 11 amino acids. V was cut by 7 bases and J by 7 bases, with 8 bases left in between. The CDR3 reads CASNGWNEQFF. The CDR3 DNA is TGTGCCAGCAACGGGTGGAATGAGCAGTTCTTC.

This clonotype was detected only a few times. This rearrangement joins TRBV7-7 to TRBJ2-3; D ambiguous. V was shortened by 2 bases and J by 6 bases, with 15 bases between the two germline ends. The length of the CDR3 is 15 residues. Germline CDR1 is SSHAT and CDR2 is FNYEAQ (reference sequence). Here the CDR3 reads CASSLMFGSSDTQYF. The CDR3 DNA follows: TGTGCCAGCAGCTTAATGTTTGGATCCTCGGATACGCAGTATTTT. Looking up the rest from reference TRBV7-7 and TRBJ2-3 gives the full variable domain: GAGVSQSPRYKVTKRGQDVTLRCDPISSHATLYWYQQALGQGPEFLTYFNYEAQPDKSGLPSDRFSAERPEGSISTLTIQRTEQRDSAMYRCASSLMFGSSDTQYFGPGTRLTVL.

On this clonotype: No conserved phenylalanine or tryptophan is present at the end of the CDR3, so a read error is the likely explanation. The genes are TRBV4-1 and TRBJ2-7; 9 nucleotides agree with TRBD1. With V trimmed by 2 bases and J by 3 bases, 5 bases remained unmatched. Germline V gene data show CDR1 as MGHRA and CDR2 as YSYEKL. There are 15 residues in the CDR3. DNA of the CDR3: TGCGCCAGCAGCCAAACGGGACAGGGTATCTACGAGCAGTACTCC. Its protein is CASSQTGQGIYEQYS.

V gene TRBV6-6 combines with J gene TRBJ1-5, with 10 bases lining up with TRBD1. This CDR3 has 14 amino acids. Losses at the gene ends were 8 bases for V and 7 bases for J; bases not matched to a gene: 8. Germline CDR1 MNHNY, CDR2 SVGAGI (reference sequence). CDR3 in amino acids: CASRGDRGYQPQHF. The CDR3 bases are TGTGCCAGCCGGGGGGACAGGGGATACCAGCCCCAGCATTTT.

In its sample, this clonotype was seen a few times. This chain joins TRBV20-1 and TRBJ2-1, with TRBD2 identical over 8 bases. The CDR3 covers 14 residues. The germline V gene encodes CDR1 DFQATT and CDR2 SNEGSKA (reference sequence). J gave up 5 bases and V 3 bases, and 6 bases lay outside the gene matches. CDR3 loop: CSASSSGGNNEQFF. In DNA form, the CDR3 reads TGCAGTGCTAGTTCCAGCGGGGGTAACAATGAGCAGTTCTTC.

This clonotype was observed a handful of times. The rearrangement links TRBV29-1 to TRBJ1-2; a weak D match, TRBD1 (5 bases). Germline V lookup: CDR1 SQVTM, CDR2 ANQGSEA. Trimming stripped 3 bases from V and 4 bases from J, with 9 bases between. The CDR3 contains 12 residues. CDR3 nucleotide sequence: TGCAGCGTTGAGGGGGGATCCTATGGCTACACCTTC. Translation gives CSVEGGSYGYTF.

J is TRBJ1-4 and V is TRBV27; 7 bases map to TRBD1. Trimming took 5 bases from V and 8 from J; bases not matched to a gene: 14. CDR1 MNHEY and CDR2 SMNVEV come from the germline V gene (reference sequence). This CDR3 contains 16 residues. CDR3 coding DNA: TGTGCCAGCAGTCCGTTGACAGGGCCCTTACGGGAAAAACTGTTTTTT. Protein sequence: CASSPLTGPLREKLFF.

The J gene is TRBJ2-1, the V gene TRBV6-5; 7 bases are a match to TRBD1. Losses at the gene ends were 4 bases for V and 5 bases for J; bases not matched to a gene: 8. Germline V gene sequence: CDR1 MNHEY, CDR2 SVGAGI. The CDR3 length is 15 residues. CDR3 sequence reads: CASSSGQGQNNEQFF. The CDR3 bases are TGTGCCAGCAGTTCAGGCCAGGGACAGAACAATGAGCAGTTCTTC.

A few counts support this clonotype. The chain combines TRBV27 with TRBJ2-1; D uncertain. This CDR3 is built from 15 residues. Per the germline V gene, CDR1 is MNHEY and CDR2 is SMNVEV (reference sequence). V was pared by 0 bases and J by 8 bases, with 14 bases between. The CDR3: CASSLSQQAWDEQFF. The CDR3 nucleotides are TGTGCCAGCAGTTTATCCCAGCAGGCGTGGGATGAGCAGTTCTTC.

Concerning this clonotype itself: The junction differs from germline at one of its ends, possibly a read error. The rearrangement links TRBV28 to TRBJ2-7; no firm D call. The germline gives CDR1 MDHEN, CDR2 SYDVKM. The CDR3 runs to 13 residues. CDR3 residues: CASSVGPYYELYF. The CDR3 DNA sequence: TGTGCCAGCAGTGTCGGACCGTACTACGAGCTGTACTTC.

The genes are TRBV2 and TRBJ1-3; 7 nucleotides line up with TRBD1. V dropped 0 bases and J dropped 1; count of bases not matched to a gene: 6. Germline V lookup: CDR1 SNHLY, CDR2 FYNNEI. The CDR3 consists of 17 residues. The CDR3 DNA reads as TGTGCCAGCAGTGAAGCTACAGGGGTTGTATCTGGAAACACCATATATTTT. Protein: CASSEATGVVSGNTIYF.

The V call is TRBV2, the J call TRBJ2-5; D gene unclear. The germline V and J ends were trimmed by 8 bases and 7 bases, with 8 bases remaining between them. This CDR3 has 10 amino acids. CDR1 is SNHLY and CDR2 is FYNNEI in the germline V gene. The CDR3 DNA reads TGTGCCAGCTTATTCGTGACCCAGTACTTC. Amino acid sequence: CASLFVTQYF.

This clonotype occurred a few times. This chain joins TRBV5-1 and TRBJ1-2; D not certain. The CDR3 sequence is 13 residues long. Per the germline V gene, CDR1 is SGHRS and CDR2 is YFSETQ. V dropped 2 bases and J dropped 2 bases, with 7 bases sitting between them. CDR3: CASSFPPNYGYTF. DNA of the CDR3: TGCGCCAGCAGCTTCCCACCCAACTATGGCTACACCTTC. The variable domain in full, with the rest retrieved from reference TRBV5-1 and TRBJ1-2, is KAGVTQTPRYLIKTRGQQVTLSCSPISGHRSVSWYQQTPGQGLQFLFEYFSETQRNKGNFPGRFSGRQFSNSRSEMNVSTLELGDSALYLCASSFPPNYGYTFGSGTRLTVV.

The chain carries TRBV2 and TRBJ2-7, with 9 nucleotides matching TRBD1. Trimming cost V 6 bases and J 6 bases; bases outside gene matches: 9. This CDR3 spans 14 amino acids. The germline V gene encodes CDR1 SNHLY and CDR2 FYNNEI. DNA of the CDR3: TGTGCCAGCAGGCTCGGGACAGGGATGAGCGAGCAGTACTTC. Translating it yields CASRLGTGMSEQYF.

The V call is TRBV4-3, the J call TRBJ1-1, with D maybe TRBD1 (5 bases). V lost 4 bases and J lost 1, with 13 bases in between. Germline values: CDR1 LGHNA, CDR2 YSLEER. CDR3 length equals 15 residues. The CDR3 DNA sequence: TGCGCCAGCAGCCCCCGCCCGGGACCGAACACTGAAGCTTTCTTT. Its translation is CASSPRPGPNTEAFF.

The rearrangement joins TRBV12-3 or TRBV12-4 to TRBJ2-7, with TRBD1 identical over 9 bases. The ends lost 7 bases at V and 3 bases at J; junction bases unmatched: 10. CDR3 size: 15 residues. The DNA of the CDR3 is TGTGCCAGCACCGATACCGGGACAGGGCGCTACGAGCAGTACTTC. Its translation is CASTDTGTGRYEQYF.

The genes are TRBV7-2 and TRBJ1-6; D uncertain. The CDR3 spans 15 residues. V was trimmed by 5 bases and J by 7 bases, leaving 15 bases between them. Germline V gene lookup returns CDR1 SGHTA and CDR2 FQGNSA. CDR3 sequence reads: CASSLRILSNSPLHF. CDR3 nucleotides: TGTGCCAGCAGCCTCAGGATCTTGAGCAATTCACCCCTCCACTTT. The entire variable domain, with the rest obtained from reference TRBV7-2 and TRBJ1-6, is as follows: GAGVSQSPSNKVTEKGKDVELRCDPISGHTALYWYRQSLGQGLEFLIYFQGNSAPDKSGLPSDRFSAERTGGSVSTLTIQRTQQEDSAVYLCASSLRILSNSPLHFGNGTRLTVT.

The V and J genes are TRBV20-1 and TRBJ2-6; 8 bases align to TRBD2. Germline values: CDR1 DFQATT, CDR2 SNEGSKA (reference sequence). The CDR3 sequence is 18 residues long. J was trimmed by 0 bases and V by 6 bases; bases with no gene match: 13. CDR3 residues: CSAKRGTRGSSGANVLTF. The CDR3 coding sequence is TGCAGTGCCAAGCGGGGGACTAGAGGGAGCTCTGGGGCCAACGTCCTGACTTTC.

The chain couples TRBV19 to TRBJ1-5, with 9 positions matching TRBD1. The germline V gene has CDR1 LNHDA and CDR2 SQIVND (reference sequence). Germline trimming cut 6 bases from V and 3 bases from J; bases unmatched to any gene: 3. The CDR3 is made up of 14 amino acids. The DNA for the CDR3 is TGTGCCAGTAGAGGACAGGGGAACAATCAGCCCCAGCATTTT. Protein sequence: CASRGQGNNQPQHF.